What follows describes a single T cell receptor (beta chain). This sample stems from a study of human T cells and chemical hapten exposure. For the study at large: Investigators sensitized 2 cm by 2 cm of upper inner arm skin with 2% DPC.

This CDR3 has 14 residues. Germline V CDR1 and CDR2: SQVTM, ANQGSEA. Losses at the gene ends were 7 bases for V and 6 bases for J; bases not matched to a gene: 8. As for time point: patch test 2, 6 weeks after DPC sensitization. Treatment: therapeutic diphenylcyclopropenone sensitization with weekly scalp DPC. TCRdb re-called the RACE reads through MiXCR, storing one row per CDR3 protein. The table shows 80,000 to 95,000 distinct CDR3 sequences, with roughly 11% occurring only once. This sequence joins TRBV29-1 and TRBJ2-1; 11 bases line up with TRBD2. The sequencing used whole blood, collected in connection with sensitization to the hapten diphenylcyclopropenone (DPC). The sequence derives from a man aged 35-49 years with alopecia areata. Some clones in this sample may be carry-over from other donors' samples. The CDR3 region is CSGTSGSVANEQFF. The CDR3 DNA reads as TGCAGCGGCACTAGCGGGAGTGTAGCCAATGAGCAGTTCTTC.